The clone carrying this TCR beta chain showed up just a few times. As yet, its antigen is unknown. These data originate in a study of cytomegalovirus exposure and HLA in healthy donors. Study-wide findings and caveats: In a later analysis, a missense DCLRE1C variant was linked to TCR beta V- and J-gene trimming. Accurate prediction of HLA-A and HLA-B alleles (for most subjects) was reportedly achieved from TCR beta sequences. Beyond CMV serostatus, there was no information to go on about immune exposure.

PCR primers comprised 60 Vbeta and 13 Jbeta primers. Method: immunoSEQ multiplex PCR; TCRdb's copy keeps in-frame clones and lacks some. The repertoire holds about 40,000 clones, with around 82% as singletons. V was clipped by 8 bases and J by 6 bases; unmatched bases: 15. Per germline, CDR1 MDHEN and CDR2 SYDVKM. The CDR3 extends over 17 amino acids. The sequence came from a young woman in good health and CMV-seropositive. The chain combines TRBV28 with TRBJ1-6; 8 positions match TRBD1. Source material: PBMCs. The chain's CDR3 is CASPLTGVKTTNSPLHF. CDR3 DNA: TGTGCCAGCCCCCTGACAGGGGTTAAAACTACTAATTCACCCCTCCACTTT.